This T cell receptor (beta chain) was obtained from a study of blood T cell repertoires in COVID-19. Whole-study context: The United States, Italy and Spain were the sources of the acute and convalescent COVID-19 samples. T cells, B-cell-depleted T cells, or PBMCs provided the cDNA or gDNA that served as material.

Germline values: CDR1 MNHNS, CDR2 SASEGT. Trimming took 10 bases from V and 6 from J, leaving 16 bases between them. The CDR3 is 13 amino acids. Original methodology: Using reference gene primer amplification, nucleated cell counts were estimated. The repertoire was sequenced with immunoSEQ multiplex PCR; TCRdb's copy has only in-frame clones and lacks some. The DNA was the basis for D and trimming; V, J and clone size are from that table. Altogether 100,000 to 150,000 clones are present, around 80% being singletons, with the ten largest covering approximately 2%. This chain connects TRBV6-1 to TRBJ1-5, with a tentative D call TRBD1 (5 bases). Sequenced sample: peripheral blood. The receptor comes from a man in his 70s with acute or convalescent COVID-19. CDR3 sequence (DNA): TGTGCCATCAGCCCCGGGAGGGGTCAGCCCCAGCATTTT. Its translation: CAISPGRGQPQHF.